This is a list of T cell receptor beta chains from one sample in a study of T cell repertoires in cytomegalovirus infection. TCRdb reprocessed the reads via MiXCR and lists one record per CDR3 protein. The sample has hundreds of thousands of distinct CDR3 sequences, under 40% seen once. What these receptors recognize is not known. The sample consisted of cultured CD8+ T cells from PBMCs, taken from culture after CMV antigen stimulation. The receptors stem from a human donor in good health (CMV status not recorded). Some clones in this sample may be carry-over from other donors' samples. CDR3s include the opening cysteine and the closing phenylalanine or tryptophan. The D gene is left open where the match is weak. Not every row has a clone size; where given, it reads once, few, many or a size class.

j_gene: TRBJ1-2
v_gene: TRBV10-3
d_gene: .
abundance: .
len: 12
CDR3nt: TGTGCCATCAGGGAAGGACAGAATGGCTACACCTTC
CDR3aa: CAIREGQNGYTF

j_gene: TRBJ2-7
v_gene: TRBV27
d_gene: .
abundance: .
len: 12
CDR3nt: TGTGCCAGCGGCCTTTCCCCCCACGAGCAGTACTTC
CDR3aa: CASGLSPHEQYF

j_gene: TRBJ2-3
v_gene: TRBV5-1
d_gene: .
abundance: .
len: 15
CDR3nt: TGCGCCAGCAGCTGGGAACAGGGAGGAACAGATACGCAGTATTTT
CDR3aa: CASSWEQGGTDTQYF

j_gene: TRBJ2-5
v_gene: TRBV6-2/TRBV6-3
d_gene: .
abundance: .
len: 17
CDR3nt: TGTGCCAGCAGTTTTCTGGCTTCGGGGGGCCTTCAAGAGACCCAGTACTTC
CDR3aa: CASSFLASGGLQETQYF

j_gene: TRBJ1-5
v_gene: TRBV7-9
d_gene: .
abundance: few
len: 14
CDR3nt: TGTGCCAGCAGCAACATGGGGATAAATCAGCCCCAGCATTTT
CDR3aa: CASSNMGINQPQHF

j_gene: TRBJ2-3
v_gene: TRBV7-8
d_gene: TRBD1
abundance: .
len: 15
CDR3nt: TGTGCCAGCAGCTTCTACAGGGGCACCACAGATACGCAGTATTTT
CDR3aa: CASSFYRGTTDTQYF

j_gene: TRBJ2-2
v_gene: TRBV7-9
d_gene: .
abundance: many
len: 15
CDR3nt: TGTGCCAGCAGCTTAGATGGTTCCGGGCCCGGGGAGCTGTTTTTT
CDR3aa: CASSLDGSGPGELFF

j_gene: TRBJ2-1
v_gene: TRBV12-3/TRBV12-4
d_gene: TRBD1
abundance: few
len: 15
CDR3nt: TGTGCCAGCAGGCATGGGGACAGGGGGCAGGATGAGCAGTTCTTC
CDR3aa: CASRHGDRGQDEQFF

j_gene: TRBJ1-5
v_gene: TRBV20-1
d_gene: .
abundance: .
len: 11
CDR3nt: TGCAGTGCTAGGCGCAATCAGCCCCAGCATTTT
CDR3aa: CSARRNQPQHF

j_gene: TRBJ1-2
v_gene: TRBV7-6
d_gene: .
abundance: few
len: 16
CDR3nt: TGTGCCAGCAGCTTAGCGGAAGGGATGGGGCCTTATGGCTACACCTTC
CDR3aa: CASSLAEGMGPYGYTF

j_gene: TRBJ1-5
v_gene: TRBV7-9
d_gene: TRBD1
abundance: few
len: 17
CDR3nt: TGTGCCAGCAGCTATAACAGGGGGCACGATAGCAATCAGCCCCAGCATTTT
CDR3aa: CASSYNRGHDSNQPQHF

j_gene: TRBJ2-1
v_gene: TRBV29-1
d_gene: .
abundance: .
len: 12
CDR3nt: TGCAGCGTTGAGGAGACTAACAATGAGCAGTTCTTC
CDR3aa: CSVEETNNEQFF

j_gene: TRBJ2-3
v_gene: TRBV11-1
d_gene: .
abundance: many
len: 15
CDR3nt: TGTGCCAGCAGCTTATATTCGGGACCACTGGATACGCAGTATTTT
CDR3aa: CASSLYSGPLDTQYF

j_gene: TRBJ1-5
v_gene: TRBV28
d_gene: .
abundance: few
len: 15
CDR3nt: TGTGCCAGCAGTACCCTTCGGGTGCTCAATCAGCCCCAGCATTTT
CDR3aa: CASSTLRVLNQPQHF

j_gene: TRBJ1-2
v_gene: TRBV12-3/TRBV12-4
d_gene: TRBD1
abundance: .
len: 13
CDR3nt: TGTGTCAGCACCCAGACAGGGCCCTATGGCTACACCTTC
CDR3aa: CVSTQTGPYGYTF

j_gene: TRBJ1-5
v_gene: TRBV6-6
d_gene: TRBD1
abundance: .
len: 16
CDR3nt: TGTGCCAGCAGTCCTGGGACAGGGAAGGGGAATCAGCCCCAGCATTTT
CDR3aa: CASSPGTGKGNQPQHF

j_gene: TRBJ2-2
v_gene: TRBV12-3/TRBV12-4
d_gene: TRBD2
abundance: .
len: 15
CDR3nt: TGTGCCAGCAGTTTTGGGCGGGGGGTTACCGGGGAGCTGTTTTTT
CDR3aa: CASSFGRGVTGELFF

j_gene: TRBJ1-6
v_gene: TRBV9
d_gene: .
abundance: many
len: 15
CDR3nt: TGTGCCAGCAGCGAGCGGACGGGTTATAATTCACCCCTCCACTTT
CDR3aa: CASSERTGYNSPLHF

j_gene: TRBJ1-3
v_gene: TRBV28
d_gene: .
abundance: .
len: 16
CDR3nt: TGTGCCAGCATCGAAAGGGCGGGGGCATCTGGAAACACCATATATTTT
CDR3aa: CASIERAGASGNTIYF

j_gene: TRBJ2-2
v_gene: TRBV5-6
d_gene: .
abundance: few
len: 14
CDR3nt: TGTGCCAGCAGCTGGGGACGGCCGGCCGGGGAGCTGTTTTTT
CDR3aa: CASSWGRPAGELFF

j_gene: TRBJ2-1
v_gene: TRBV12-3/TRBV12-4
d_gene: .
abundance: few
len: 15
CDR3nt: TGTGCCAGCAAAGACACTCCGAGCTCCTACAATGAGCAGTTCTTC
CDR3aa: CASKDTPSSYNEQFF

j_gene: TRBJ2-3
v_gene: TRBV5-1
d_gene: .
abundance: .
len: 13
CDR3nt: TGCGCCAGCATAGGAGGCTACACAGATACGCAGTATTTT
CDR3aa: CASIGGYTDTQYF

j_gene: TRBJ2-7
v_gene: TRBV6-6
d_gene: .
abundance: .
len: 13
CDR3nt: TGTGCCAGCAGTTACTCGAGAGGGACCGAGCAGTACTTC
CDR3aa: CASSYSRGTEQYF

j_gene: TRBJ2-1
v_gene: TRBV6-4
d_gene: .
abundance: few
len: 15
CDR3nt: TGTGCCAGCAGTGACTCGCGGGGGCCCTACAATGAGCAGTTCTTC
CDR3aa: CASSDSRGPYNEQFF

j_gene: TRBJ2-5
v_gene: TRBV7-9
d_gene: .
abundance: .
len: 15
CDR3nt: TGTGCCAGCAGGCGCCCGGACCAAACGGAGGAGACCCAGTACTTC
CDR3aa: CASRRPDQTEETQYF

j_gene: TRBJ2-1
v_gene: TRBV15
d_gene: TRBD1
abundance: .
len: 15
CDR3nt: TGTGCCACTAACCCCACAGGGGGTTCCTACAATGAGCAGTTCTTC
CDR3aa: CATNPTGGSYNEQFF

j_gene: TRBJ2-1
v_gene: TRBV2
d_gene: TRBD2
abundance: .
len: 17
CDR3nt: TGTGCCAGCAGTGAAGGACTAGCGGGGGGGCTAGGCAATGAGCAGTTCTTC
CDR3aa: CASSEGLAGGLGNEQFF

j_gene: TRBJ2-5
v_gene: TRBV12-3/TRBV12-4
d_gene: .
abundance: .
len: 14
CDR3nt: TGTGCCAGCAGTCCTGTGGGTAGGCGGCGGACCCAGTACTTC
CDR3aa: CASSPVGRRRTQYF

j_gene: TRBJ1-2
v_gene: TRBV2
d_gene: TRBD1
abundance: .
len: 12
CDR3nt: TGTGCCACCTGGGACAGGGGAAGAGGCTACACCTTC
CDR3aa: CATWDRGRGYTF

j_gene: TRBJ2-7
v_gene: TRBV7-4
d_gene: .
abundance: few
len: 15
CDR3nt: TGTGCCAGCAGCTTAGTCCGACAGAAACTCTACGAGCAGTACTTC
CDR3aa: CASSLVRQKLYEQYF

j_gene: TRBJ1-5
v_gene: TRBV19
d_gene: TRBD1
abundance: .
len: 15
CDR3nt: TGTGCCAGTAGTCCACTCCGGGACAGGGGGCAGCCCCAGCATTTT
CDR3aa: CASSPLRDRGQPQHF

j_gene: TRBJ2-3
v_gene: TRBV5-1
d_gene: .
abundance: .
len: 12
CDR3nt: TGCGCCAGCGGCCCGCGGGGACATACGCAGTATTTT
CDR3aa: CASGPRGHTQYF

j_gene: TRBJ2-1
v_gene: TRBV12-3/TRBV12-4
d_gene: TRBD2
abundance: few
len: 18
CDR3nt: TGTGCCAGCAGCCCTGGACTAGCGGGGGCCTTGCCCTACAATGAGCAGTTCTTC
CDR3aa: CASSPGLAGALPYNEQFF

j_gene: TRBJ2-1
v_gene: TRBV28
d_gene: .
abundance: .
len: 15
CDR3nt: TGTGCCAGCAGTTTCCCGTGGGCATCCTACAATGAGCAGTTCTTC
CDR3aa: CASSFPWASYNEQFF

j_gene: TRBJ2-1
v_gene: TRBV7-7
d_gene: TRBD2
abundance: many
len: 14
CDR3nt: TGTGCTAGCAGCCGAAGCGGGGGCCACAATGAGCAGTTCTTC
CDR3aa: CASSRSGGHNEQFF

j_gene: TRBJ1-2
v_gene: TRBV5-6
d_gene: .
abundance: few
len: 16
CDR3nt: TGTGCCAGCAGCCCCGGCGGAGCCGGGGGCGACTATGGCTACACCTTC
CDR3aa: CASSPGGAGGDYGYTF

j_gene: TRBJ2-3
v_gene: TRBV12-3/TRBV12-4
d_gene: .
abundance: .
len: 11
CDR3nt: TGTGCCAGCGGGACGATTTATACGCAGTATTTT
CDR3aa: CASGTIYTQYF

j_gene: TRBJ1-2
v_gene: TRBV7-8
d_gene: TRBD1
abundance: few
len: 17
CDR3nt: TGTGCCAGCAGCTTGGATGGACAGGGGGCTTTGGACTATGGCTACACCTTC
CDR3aa: CASSLDGQGALDYGYTF

j_gene: TRBJ2-7
v_gene: TRBV7-2
d_gene: .
abundance: .
len: 15
CDR3nt: TGTGCCAGCAGCCTCCGAAGAGCGAGCTCCTACGAGCAGTACTTC
CDR3aa: CASSLRRASSYEQYF

j_gene: TRBJ1-1
v_gene: TRBV11-3
d_gene: .
abundance: many
len: 14
CDR3nt: TGTGCCAGCAGCTCCGACTTTGGGAACACTGAAGCTTTCTTT
CDR3aa: CASSSDFGNTEAFF

j_gene: TRBJ2-7
v_gene: TRBV7-6
d_gene: .
abundance: many
len: 13
CDR3nt: TGTGCCAGCAGCTCCCCTGGGGCGAGCGAGCAGTACTTC
CDR3aa: CASSSPGASEQYF

j_gene: TRBJ1-1
v_gene: TRBV7-9
d_gene: TRBD1
abundance: .
len: 17
CDR3nt: TGTGCCAGCAGCCCGAGGACAGGCCGACCCTGGAACACTGAAGCTTTCTTT
CDR3aa: CASSPRTGRPWNTEAFF

j_gene: TRBJ1-2
v_gene: TRBV5-4
d_gene: .
abundance: few
len: 15
CDR3nt: TGTGCCAGCAGCTTCGTTGGACAGATTAACTATGGCTACACCTTC
CDR3aa: CASSFVGQINYGYTF